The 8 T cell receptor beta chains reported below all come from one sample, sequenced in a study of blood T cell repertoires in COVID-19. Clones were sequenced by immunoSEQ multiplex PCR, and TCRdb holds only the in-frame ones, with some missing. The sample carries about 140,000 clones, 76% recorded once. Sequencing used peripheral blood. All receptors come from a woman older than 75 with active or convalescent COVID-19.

DNA of the CDR3: TGTGCCAGCCGGGGACAGGGGGCAGGGGAGCAGTTCTTC. It codes for CASRGQGAGEQFF. V usage is TRBV2 and J usage is TRBJ2-1; 12 bases match TRBD1. This CDR3 comprises 13 residues. Germline values: CDR1 SNHLY, CDR2 FYNNEI. V lost 8 bases to trimming and J lost 10 bases; unmatched junction nucleotides: 6. Filled out from reference TRBV2 and TRBJ2-1, the complete variable domain reads EPEVTQTPSHQVTQMGQEVILRCVPISNHLYFYWYRQILGQKVEFLVSFYNNEISEKSEIFDDQFSVERPDGSNFTLKIRSTKLEDSAMYFCASRGQGAGEQFFGPGTRLTVL.

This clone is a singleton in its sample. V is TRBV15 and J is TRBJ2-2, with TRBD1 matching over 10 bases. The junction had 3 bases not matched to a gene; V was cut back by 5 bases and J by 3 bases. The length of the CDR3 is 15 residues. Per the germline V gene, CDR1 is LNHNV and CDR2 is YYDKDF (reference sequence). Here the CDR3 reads CATSSGTGDTGELFF. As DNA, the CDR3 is TGTGCCACCAGCTCCGGGACAGGGGACACCGGGGAGCTGTTTTTT.

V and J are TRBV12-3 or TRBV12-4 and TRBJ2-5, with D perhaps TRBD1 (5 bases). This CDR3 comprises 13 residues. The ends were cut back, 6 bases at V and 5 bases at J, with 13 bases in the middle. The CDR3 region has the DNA TGTGCCAGCAGCTGGGGCACTCGGGAGACCCAGTACTTC. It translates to CASSWGTRETQYF.

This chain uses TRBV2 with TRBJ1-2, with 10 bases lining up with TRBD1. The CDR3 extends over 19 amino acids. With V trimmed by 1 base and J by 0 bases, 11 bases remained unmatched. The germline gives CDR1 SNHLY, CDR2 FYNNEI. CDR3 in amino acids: CASSEDPGQGGETNYGYTF. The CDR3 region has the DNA TGTGCCAGCAGTGAAGATCCCGGACAGGGGGGAGAGACTAACTATGGCTACACCTTC. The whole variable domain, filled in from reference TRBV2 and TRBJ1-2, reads EPEVTQTPSHQVTQMGQEVILRCVPISNHLYFYWYRQILGQKVEFLVSFYNNEISEKSEIFDDQFSVERPDGSNFTLKIRSTKLEDSAMYFCASSEDPGQGGETNYGYTFGSGTRLTVV.

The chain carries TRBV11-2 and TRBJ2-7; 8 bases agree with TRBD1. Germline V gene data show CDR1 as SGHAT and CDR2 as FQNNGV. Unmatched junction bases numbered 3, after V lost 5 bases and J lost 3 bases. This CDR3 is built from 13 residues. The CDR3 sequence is CASSRGQGYEQYF. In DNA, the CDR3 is TGTGCCAGCAGCCGCGGACAGGGCTACGAGCAGTACTTC.

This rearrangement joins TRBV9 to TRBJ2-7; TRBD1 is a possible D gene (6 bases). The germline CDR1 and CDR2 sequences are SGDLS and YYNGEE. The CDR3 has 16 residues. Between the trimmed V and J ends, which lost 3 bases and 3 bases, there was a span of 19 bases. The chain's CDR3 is CASSASTGFGNYEQYF. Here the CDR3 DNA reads TGTGCCAGCAGCGCGTCAACAGGGTTCGGTAACTACGAGCAGTACTTC.

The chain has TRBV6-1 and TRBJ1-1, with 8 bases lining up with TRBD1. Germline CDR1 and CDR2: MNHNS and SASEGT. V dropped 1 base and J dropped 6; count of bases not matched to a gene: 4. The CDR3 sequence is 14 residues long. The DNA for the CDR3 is TGTGCCAGCAGTGAAGTGACAGGGGCAGCTGAAGCTTTCTTT. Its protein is CASSEVTGAAEAFF.

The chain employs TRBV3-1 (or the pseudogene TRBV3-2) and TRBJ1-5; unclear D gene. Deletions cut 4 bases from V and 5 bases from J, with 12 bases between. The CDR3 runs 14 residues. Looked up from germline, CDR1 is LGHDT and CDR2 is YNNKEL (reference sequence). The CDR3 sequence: CASSPEHGYQPQHF. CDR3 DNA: TGTGCCAGCAGCCCAGAGCACGGTTATCAGCCCCAGCATTTT.